This entry lists 3 T cell receptor beta chains sequenced from one sample in a study of immune heterogeneity within non-small cell lung tumors. It was with 32 V and 13 J primers that multiplex PCR amplified TCR beta CDR3. TCRdb re-called the multiplex PCR reads with MiXCR, one entry per CDR3 protein. This repertoire shows 2,500 or so distinct CDR3 sequences, 20% to 30% found once; its top ten account for 15% to 20%. Template material for each sample was about 0.55 ug of bulk tumor genomic DNA. During surgery, several far-apart biopsies were obtained from every primary tumor. Curative surgery was performed on patients who had untreated, newly diagnosed non-small cell lung cancer. The sequencing sample was made of lung tumor tissue. These receptors all stem from a man in his 60s with non-small cell lung cancer.

On this clonotype itself: This sequence may be a read error, since a much larger clone differs from it by one base. The gene calls are TRBV7-2 and TRBJ1-5; the D is unclear. CDR3 length: 15 residues. Trimming left V 1 base short and J 6 bases short, with 13 bases between. Germline V gene sequence: CDR1 SGHTA, CDR2 FQGNSA. The CDR3 coding sequence is TGTGCCAGCAGCTTAGACTTCGCCCGGTGTCAGCCCCAGCATTTT. This encodes CASSLDFARCQPQHF.

This clonotype is judged medium-sized. This sequence joins TRBV6-2 or TRBV6-3 and TRBJ1-5; no clear D. V lost 10 bases to trimming and J lost 6 bases, with 22 bases between them. Germline CDR1 is MNHEY and CDR2 is SVGEGT. This CDR3 contains 15 residues. This chain's CDR3 is CATTPTAGFGQPQHF. The CDR3 nucleotides are TGTGCCACCACTCCTACGGCAGGCTTCGGTCAGCCCCAGCATTTT.

In this sample, this clonotype turned up a few times. This clone may be a read error of a much larger clone one base away. V gene TRBV2 combines with J gene TRBJ2-3; TRBD1 or TRBD2 may be the D gene (6 bases each). The CDR3 has 15 amino acids. Germline V lookup: CDR1 SNHLY, CDR2 FYNNEI. DNA of the CDR3: TGTGCCAGCAGAGGGGGGCAGGTGGGCACAGATATGCAGTATTTT. Translation: CASRGGQVGTDMQYF.